These T cell receptor beta chains were read from a single sample in a study of T cells in Graves' hyperthyroidism and ophthalmopathy. TCRdb itself ran the multiplex PCR reads through MiXCR, one entry per CDR3 protein. The table has nearly 600,000 distinct CDR3 sequences, around 13% seen once; the top ten hold 5.8%. Source material: blood. These receptors all come from a woman in her twenties or thirties with Graves' hyperthyroidism that later progressed to Graves' ophthalmopathy. Both conserved end residues are part of each CDR3. The D gene is left open where the match is weak. The size field is filled for only some rows; it gives once, few, many or a size class.

clone_size: -; j_call: TRBJ1-5; v_call: TRBV4-1; d_call: -; cdr3_nt: TGCGCCAGCAGCGGAGTTAGCAATCAGCCCCAGCATTTT; cdr3_aa: CASSGVSNQPQHF
clone_size: many; j_call: TRBJ2-3; v_call: TRBV20-1; d_call: TRBD2; cdr3_nt: TGCAGTGCTAGAATCGGGAGGTGGGGCACAGATACGCAGTATTTT; cdr3_aa: CSARIGRWGTDTQYF
clone_size: few; j_call: TRBJ1-5; v_call: TRBV20-1; d_call: -; cdr3_nt: TGCAGTGCTAGAGAACACGATGATCAGCCCCAGCATTTT; cdr3_aa: CSAREHDDQPQHF
clone_size: few; j_call: TRBJ1-2; v_call: TRBV19; d_call: TRBD1; cdr3_nt: TGTGCCAGTAGTAGCCCGGACAGGGCTGGCCGGGGCTACACCTTC; cdr3_aa: CASSSPDRAGRGYTF
clone_size: few; j_call: TRBJ2-7; v_call: TRBV19; d_call: TRBD1; cdr3_nt: TGTGCCAGTAGTACTAACAGGGGCTCCTACGAGCAGTACTTC; cdr3_aa: CASSTNRGSYEQYF
clone_size: -; j_call: TRBJ2-1; v_call: TRBV18; d_call: TRBD1; cdr3_nt: TGTGCCAGCTCAGCGAGAGGACAGGGGACGGGGTACAATGAGCAGTTCTTC; cdr3_aa: CASSARGQGTGYNEQFF
clone_size: few; j_call: TRBJ1-5; v_call: TRBV6-5; d_call: -; cdr3_nt: TGTGCCAGCAGTTACTCGAAACCAGGGTCGGGCAATCAGCCCCAGCATTTT; cdr3_aa: CASSYSKPGSGNQPQHF
clone_size: many; j_call: TRBJ1-2; v_call: TRBV12-3/TRBV12-4; d_call: -; cdr3_nt: TGTGCCAGCAGTCCCTCGGAGGGTAACTATGGCTACACCTTC; cdr3_aa: CASSPSEGNYGYTF
clone_size: many; j_call: TRBJ2-5; v_call: TRBV6-1; d_call: -; cdr3_nt: TGTGCCAGCAGCCGGATGTTAGGAGACCAGTACTTC; cdr3_aa: CASSRMLGDQYF
clone_size: many; j_call: TRBJ1-4; v_call: TRBV9; d_call: -; cdr3_nt: TGTGCCAGCAGCGTCGGAGGGGCGGGGGCTGCTAATGAAAAACTGTTTTTT; cdr3_aa: CASSVGGAGAANEKLFF
clone_size: -; j_call: TRBJ1-2; v_call: TRBV12-5; d_call: TRBD1; cdr3_nt: TGTGCTAGTGGTTTGGTCCTATGGGACAGGGATTCCCCGGGGTATGGCTACACCTTC; cdr3_aa: CASGLVLWDRDSPGYGYTF
clone_size: -; j_call: TRBJ1-6; v_call: TRBV20-1; d_call: -; cdr3_nt: TGCAGTGTAGGATCACCCCTCCACTTT; cdr3_aa: CSVGSPLHF
clone_size: many; j_call: TRBJ2-2; v_call: TRBV7-9; d_call: TRBD2; cdr3_nt: TGTGCCAGCAGCTTTCCGGGACTAGCGGTCGGGGAGCTGTTTTTT; cdr3_aa: CASSFPGLAVGELFF
clone_size: -; j_call: TRBJ2-1; v_call: TRBV20-1; d_call: TRBD2; cdr3_nt: TGCAGTGCGCCGGGACTAGCGGGAGGACTCTCCTACAATGAGCAGTTCTTC; cdr3_aa: CSAPGLAGGLSYNEQFF
clone_size: -; j_call: TRBJ2-2; v_call: TRBV7-9; d_call: -; cdr3_nt: TGTGCCAGCAGCACCGGGTCGAACACCGGGGAGCTGTTTTTT; cdr3_aa: CASSTGSNTGELFF
clone_size: many; j_call: TRBJ1-2; v_call: TRBV29-1; d_call: TRBD1; cdr3_nt: TGCAGCGTCGCCCCCGGACAGGCGGAGTATGGCTACACCTTC; cdr3_aa: CSVAPGQAEYGYTF
clone_size: many; j_call: TRBJ2-1; v_call: TRBV27; d_call: -; cdr3_nt: TGTGCCAGCACCTTGACCGAGAGCTCCTACAATGAGCAGTTCTTC; cdr3_aa: CASTLTESSYNEQFF